The 22 T cell receptor beta chains below come from one sample, sequenced in a study of technical replicates of blood from a few donors. The protocol was immunoSEQ multiplex PCR, while the TCRdb copy is restricted to in-frame clones and leaves out a portion. The sample has tens of thousands of clones, approximately 94% seen once. Material for sequencing was T cells isolated from PBMCs. The receptors originated from a human donor in good health.

This chain connects TRBV2 to TRBJ2-3; TRBD2 aligns across 11 bases. The CDR3 sequence is 15 residues long. Trimming removed 8 bases from V and 6 bases from J; junction bases left unmatched: 10. Germline CDR1 is SNHLY and CDR2 is FYNNEI. The CDR3 nucleotides read TGTGCCAGCCAAAGACTAGCGGGACTTAAGGATACGCAGTATTTT. This sequence encodes CASQRLAGLKDTQYF.

Only a few counts were recorded for this clone. The rearrangement uses TRBV5-4 and TRBJ2-1, with D maybe TRBD2 (5 bases). Per the germline V gene, CDR1 is SGHNT and CDR2 is YYREEE (reference sequence). The CDR3 is made up of 13 amino acids. Trimming cost V 0 bases and J 9 bases, with 10 bases left between them. CDR3 coding DNA: TGTGCCAGCAGCTTGGTTAGCGCTAGTGAGCAGTTCTTC. This sequence encodes CASSLVSASEQFF.

A single count supports this clone. The chain combines TRBV6-5 with TRBJ2-2; 9 nucleotides align to TRBD2. The CDR3 loop spans 15 amino acids. The J segment lost 6 bases and the V segment lost 0 bases, leaving 2 bases of the junction unmatched. CDR1 is MNHEY and CDR2 is SVGAGI in the germline V gene. The CDR3 here is CASSYSSGSPGELFF. In nucleotides, the CDR3 is TGTGCCAGCAGTTACTCTAGCGGGAGCCCCGGGGAGCTGTTTTTT.

The rearrangement joins TRBV11-3 to TRBJ1-2, with D unresolved. The CDR3 contains 11 residues. Between the trimmed V and J ends, which lost 4 bases and 7 bases, there was a span of 7 bases. Germline V lookup: CDR1 SGHNT, CDR2 YENEEA. The CDR3 region is CASSSGFGYTF. In DNA, the CDR3 is TGTGCCAGCAGCTCGGGATTTGGCTACACCTTC.

V is TRBV30 and J is TRBJ2-5; 9 nucleotides align to TRBD2. V lost 5 bases to trimming and J lost 1 base; unmatched junction nucleotides: 2. This CDR3 spans 13 amino acids. CDR1 is GTSNPN, CDR2 SVGIG, per germline (reference sequence). Here the CDR3 reads CAWAGGLQETQYF. CDR3 DNA sequence: TGTGCCTGGGCGGGGGGGCTCCAAGAGACCCAGTACTTC.

This chain joins TRBV19 and TRBJ2-3; D perhaps matches TRBD2 (7 bases). Germline CDR1 LNHDA, CDR2 SQIVND (reference sequence). This CDR3 comprises 16 residues. With 6 bases removed from V and 0 bases from J, the gap between germline ends came to 16 bases. The chain's CDR3 is CASRTNREGSTDTQYF. In nucleotides, the CDR3 is TGTGCCAGTAGAACGAACAGGGAGGGGAGCACAGATACGCAGTATTTT.

This rearrangement joins TRBV29-1 to TRBJ2-1; 11 bases align to TRBD1. This CDR3 region has 17 residues. Germline V gene sequence: CDR1 SQVTM, CDR2 ANQGSEA. V shed 7 bases, J shed 1 base, and the junction held 12 bases outside the gene matches. Here the CDR3 DNA reads TGCAGCGAAATCCCGGTGGGGGACAGGGGGTCCTACAATGAGCAGTTCTTC. Its protein product is CSEIPVGDRGSYNEQFF.

This chain links TRBV19 with TRBJ2-5, with 9 bases fitting TRBD1. The CDR3 runs to 13 residues. J was trimmed by 3 bases and V by 4 bases; bases with no gene match: 0. Germline V CDR1 and CDR2: LNHDA, SQIVND (reference sequence). The CDR3 reads CASSRDREETQYF. The CDR3 bases are TGTGCCAGTAGTAGGGACAGGGAAGAGACCCAGTACTTC.

This chain joins TRBV10-2 and TRBJ2-2; 8 nucleotides align to TRBD1. The junction had 9 bases not matched to a gene; V was cut back by 8 bases and J by 7 bases. CDR3 length: 14 amino acids. Germline-derived CDR1 and CDR2 are WSHSY and SAAADI. CDR3 nucleotide sequence: TGCGCCAGCTCCCGGGACAGGAATAACGGGGAGCTGTTTTTT. Its protein product is CASSRDRNNGELFF.

J is TRBJ1-2 and V is TRBV5-1, with a tentative D call TRBD1 (5 bases). The ends were cut back, 3 bases at V and 8 bases at J, with 14 bases in the middle. The CDR3 consists of 13 residues. In germline, CDR1 is SGHRS, CDR2 YFSETQ. The CDR3 DNA sequence: TGCGCCAGCAGCTATTCGGGGGAAGCCGGCTACACCTTC. This translates into CASSYSGEAGYTF.

The chain combines TRBV19 with TRBJ2-7; tentative D call: TRBD1 (6 bases). The V gene lost 4 bases and the J gene lost 4 bases, with 14 bases spanning the gap. This CDR3 comprises 14 residues. Looked up from germline, CDR1 is LNHDA and CDR2 is SQIVND (reference sequence). The CDR3 is CASSTRAGAYEQYF. CDR3 in DNA: TGTGCCAGTAGTACCCGAGCAGGGGCGTACGAGCAGTACTTC.

This rearrangement joins TRBV5-1 to TRBJ2-7; TRBD2 matches 10 bases. This CDR3 contains 15 residues. V was clipped by 4 bases and J by 3 bases; unmatched bases: 7. Germline V gene data show CDR1 as SGHRS and CDR2 as YFSETQ. The CDR3 DNA reads TGCGCCAGCAGCCCACTTAGCGGGGGGAGCTACGAGCAGTACTTC. Amino acids: CASSPLSGGSYEQYF.

The rearrangement uses TRBV28 and TRBJ2-1, with 14 bases that match TRBD2. Germline assignment: CDR1 MDHEN and CDR2 SYDVKM. V lost 1 base to trimming and J lost 8 bases; unmatched junction nucleotides: 4. CDR3 length equals 16 residues. The CDR3 sequence: CASSLSGTSGRYEQFF. In DNA, the CDR3 is TGTGCCAGCAGTTTATCCGGGACTAGCGGGAGATATGAGCAGTTCTTC.

This clone was found once. This chain connects TRBV6-5 to TRBJ1-2; tentatively, D is TRBD1 (5 bases). The germline V gene has CDR1 MNHEY and CDR2 SVGAGI. The CDR3 is 14 amino acids. The V and J ends lost 0 bases and 8 bases respectively, with 13 bases between them. This CDR3 reads CASSYSRQGVGYTF. The CDR3 DNA follows: TGTGCCAGCAGTTACTCTCGGCAGGGTGTAGGCTACACCTTC.

This rearrangement joins TRBV2 to TRBJ1-2; D is perhaps TRBD1 (5 bases). Germline assignment: CDR1 SNHLY and CDR2 FYNNEI. Between the trimmed V and J ends, which lost 6 bases and 4 bases, there was a span of 12 bases. The CDR3 has 13 amino acids. CDR3 DNA sequence: TGTGCCAGCAGCCTAACAGGATCCTATGGCTACACCTTC. Translating gives CASSLTGSYGYTF.

V is TRBV6-1 and J is TRBJ2-7, with TRBD1 as a possible D gene (6 bases). V lost 5 bases and J lost 4, with 18 bases in between. Germline V lookup: CDR1 MNHNS, CDR2 SASEGT. This CDR3 comprises 15 residues. The CDR3 here is CASSPSAGTNYEQYF. For the CDR3, the DNA is TGTGCCAGCAGTCCGTCTGCCGGGACAAATTACGAGCAGTACTTC.

The rearrangement links TRBV2 to TRBJ2-2, with 7 bases lining up with TRBD2. The trim removed 7 bases at V and 6 bases at J, leaving 17 bases unmatched. CDR3 size: 17 residues. Germline V gene data show CDR1 as SNHLY and CDR2 as FYNNEI. The CDR3 protein is CASNKLAWGRDAGELFF. The CDR3 DNA follows: TGTGCCAGCAATAAACTAGCGTGGGGTAGGGACGCCGGGGAGCTGTTTTTT.

The V gene is TRBV11-2, the J gene TRBJ1-6, with D uncertain. The length of the CDR3 is 17 residues. Per germline, CDR1 SGHAT and CDR2 FQNNGV. V lost 0 bases and J lost 0, with 9 bases in between. The CDR3 loop reads CASSLEAASSYNSPLHF. The CDR3, as DNA: TGTGCCAGCAGCTTAGAAGCGGCGAGCTCCTATAATTCACCCCTCCACTTT.

V gene TRBV30 combines with J gene TRBJ1-2, with D possibly being TRBD1 (5 bases). Germline-derived CDR1 and CDR2 are GTSNPN and SVGIG (reference sequence). The CDR3 is 15 residues long. Deletions cut 0 bases from V and 2 bases from J, with 13 bases between. The CDR3 region is CAWSVGDLLNYGYTF. The CDR3, as DNA: TGTGCCTGGAGTGTAGGGGATCTACTCAACTATGGCTACACCTTC. The whole variable domain, remainder taken from reference TRBV30 and TRBJ1-2, is SQTIHQWPATLVQPVGSPLSLECTVEGTSNPNLYWYRQAAGRGLQLLFYSVGIGQISSEVPQNLSASRPQDRQFILSSKKLLLSDSGFYLCAWSVGDLLNYGYTFGSGTRLTVV.

This chain uses TRBV5-1 with TRBJ1-1; 7 bases map to TRBD1. Per germline, CDR1 SGHRS and CDR2 YFSETQ. V lost 3 bases and J lost 0; bases outside the gene matches: 5. This CDR3 is 15 amino acids long. The CDR3 protein is CASSSVGQMNTEAFF. The CDR3 DNA reads TGCGCCAGCAGCTCAGTGGGACAGATGAACACTGAAGCTTTCTTT.

V gene TRBV2 combines with J gene TRBJ1-3, with 8 positions matching TRBD1. The CDR3 runs to 18 residues. The germline gives CDR1 SNHLY, CDR2 FYNNEI. Germline trimming cut 3 bases from V and 3 bases from J; bases unmatched to any gene: 13. CDR3 coding DNA: TGTGCCAGCAGTGACCTGACAGGGGAGTCTGGTGTTGGAAACACCATATATTTT. Its translation: CASSDLTGESGVGNTIYF.

CDR3 sequence reads: CASSPPGQVNYEQYF. The CDR3 DNA is TGTGCCAGCAGCCCCCCGGGACAAGTAAATTACGAGCAGTACTTC. The chain has TRBV11-2 and TRBJ2-7; D perhaps matches TRBD1 (6 bases). The CDR3 is made up of 15 amino acids. Germline lookup yields CDR1 SGHAT and CDR2 FQNNGV. V lost 5 bases to trimming and J lost 4 bases, with 18 bases between them.